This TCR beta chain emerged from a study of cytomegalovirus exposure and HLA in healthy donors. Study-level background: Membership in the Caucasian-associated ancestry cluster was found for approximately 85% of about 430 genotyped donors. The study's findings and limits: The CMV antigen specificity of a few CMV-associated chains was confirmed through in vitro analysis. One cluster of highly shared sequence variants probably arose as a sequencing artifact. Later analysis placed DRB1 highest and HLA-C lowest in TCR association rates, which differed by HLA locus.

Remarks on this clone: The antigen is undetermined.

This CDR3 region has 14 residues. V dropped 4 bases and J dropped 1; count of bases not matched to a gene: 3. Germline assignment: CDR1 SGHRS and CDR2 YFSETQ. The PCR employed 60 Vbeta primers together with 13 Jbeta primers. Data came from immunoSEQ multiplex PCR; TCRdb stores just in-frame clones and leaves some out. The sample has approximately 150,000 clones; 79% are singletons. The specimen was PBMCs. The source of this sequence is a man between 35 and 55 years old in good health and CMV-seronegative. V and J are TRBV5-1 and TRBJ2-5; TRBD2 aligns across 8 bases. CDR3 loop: CASSATSAQETQYF. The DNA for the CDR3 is TGCGCCAGCAGCGCGACTAGCGCCCAAGAGACCCAGTACTTC.